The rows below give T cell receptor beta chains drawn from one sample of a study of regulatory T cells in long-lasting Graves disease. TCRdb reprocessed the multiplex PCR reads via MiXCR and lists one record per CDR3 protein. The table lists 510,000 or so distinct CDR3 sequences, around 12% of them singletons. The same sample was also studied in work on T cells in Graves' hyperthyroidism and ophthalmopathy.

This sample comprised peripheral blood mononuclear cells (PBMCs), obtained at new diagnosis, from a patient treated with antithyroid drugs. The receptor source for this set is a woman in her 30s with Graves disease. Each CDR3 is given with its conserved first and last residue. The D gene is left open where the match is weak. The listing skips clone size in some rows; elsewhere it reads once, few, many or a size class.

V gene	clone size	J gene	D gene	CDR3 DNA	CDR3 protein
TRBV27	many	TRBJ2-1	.	TGTGCCAGCAGTTTATTTTTCCGATTCGGCTACAATGAGCAGTTCTTC	CASSLFFRFGYNEQFF
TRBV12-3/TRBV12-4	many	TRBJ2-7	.	TGTGCCAGCAGTTTAGGTTTCCACTCCTACGAGCAGTACTTC	CASSLGFHSYEQYF
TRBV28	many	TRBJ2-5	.	TGTGCCAGCAGTTTTGTCCCGGCCCAAGAGACCCAGTACTTC	CASSFVPAQETQYF
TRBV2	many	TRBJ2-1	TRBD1	TGTGCCAGCAGCGTAGGACAGGGCAACAATGAGCAGTTCTTC	CASSVGQGNNEQFF
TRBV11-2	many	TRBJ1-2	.	TGTGCCAGTCGACGGCTCCCCTCCGAGGAATATGGCTACACCTTC	CASRRLPSEEYGYTF
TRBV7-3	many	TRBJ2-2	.	TGTGCCAGCAGCGGGGGCAGAGGCACCGGGGAGCTGTTTTTT	CASSGGRGTGELFF
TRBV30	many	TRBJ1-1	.	.	CACARRQEAFF
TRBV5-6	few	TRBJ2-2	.	TGTGCCAGCAGCTTGCACATCGGGGAGCTGTTTTTT	CASSLHIGELFF
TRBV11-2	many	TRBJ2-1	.	TGTGCCAGCAGCTCCCCCGCGCTCTCCTACAATGAGCAGTTCTTC	CASSSPALSYNEQFF
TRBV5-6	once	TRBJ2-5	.	TGTGCCAGCAGCCAGAGCGGCGCGGAGACCCAGTACTTC	CASSQSGAETQYF
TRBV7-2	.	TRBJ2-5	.	TGTGCCAGCAGCTACCACCTTTGGAATGAGCAGTACTTC	CASSYHLWNEQYF
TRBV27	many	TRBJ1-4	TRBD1	TGTGCCAGCAGGCGGGACAGGGGTCTCAATGAAAAACTGTTTTTT	CASRRDRGLNEKLFF
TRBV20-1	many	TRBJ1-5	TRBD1	TGCAGTGCTCCCAAGGGACAGGGAGTGTTGATTTCGGGCAATCAGCCCCAGCATTTT	CSAPKGQGVLISGNQPQHF
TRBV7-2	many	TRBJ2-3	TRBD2	TGTGCCAGCAGCTTCGGGTCTATGGCGGGAGGTCGCACAGATACGCAGTATTTT	CASSFGSMAGGRTDTQYF
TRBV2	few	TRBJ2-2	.	TGTGCCAGCATGGGGCGAACGAACACCAGGGAGCTGTTTTTT	CASMGRTNTRELFF
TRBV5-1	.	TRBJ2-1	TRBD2	TGCGCCAGCCAACCAAGCGGGAGTTTGTGGAATGAGCAGTTCTTC	CASQPSGSLWNEQFF
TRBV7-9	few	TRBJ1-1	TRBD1	TGTGCCAGCAGCTACAGTCCCGGGACAGGGTATAGCACTGAAGCTTTCTTT	CASSYSPGTGYSTEAFF
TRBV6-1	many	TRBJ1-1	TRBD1	TGTGCCAGCAGCTCTATGGACAGGTCTTGGACCCCGAACACTGAGGCTTTCTTT	CASSSMDRSWTPNTEAFF
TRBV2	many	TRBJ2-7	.	TGTGCCAGCAGTGAGCAGGGGCTCTTGTACGAGCAGTACTTC	CASSEQGLLYEQYF
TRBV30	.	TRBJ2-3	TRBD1	TGTGCCTGGATTCAAAAGGACAGGGTGAGGACAGATACGCAGTATTTT	CAWIQKDRVRTDTQYF
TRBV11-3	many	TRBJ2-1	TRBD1	TGTGCCAGCAGCGGACAGGGGGCGGGGAATGAGCAGTTCTTC	CASSGQGAGNEQFF
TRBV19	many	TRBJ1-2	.	TGTGCCAGTAGCAGGACGGTGACTAACTATGGCTACACCTTC	CASSRTVTNYGYTF
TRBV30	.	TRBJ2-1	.	TGTGCCTGGAACAGGGGGGGGTGCAATGAGCAGTTCTTC	CAWNRGGCNEQFF
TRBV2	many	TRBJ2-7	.	TGTGCCAGCAGCCATACAGGGAGGGAGCAGTACTTC	CASSHTGREQYF
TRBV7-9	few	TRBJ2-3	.	TGTGCCAGCAGCTTTAGACGTTCTGCAGATACGCAGTATTTT	CASSFRRSADTQYF
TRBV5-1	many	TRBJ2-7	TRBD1	TGCGCCAGCAGCTTGGGCCCGGGGACAGAGATCTACGAGCAGTACTTC	CASSLGPGTEIYEQYF
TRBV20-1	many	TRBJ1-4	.	TGCAGTGCTAGAGATCGAATGGTGGATGAAAAACTGTTTTTT	CSARDRMVDEKLFF
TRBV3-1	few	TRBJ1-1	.	TGTGCCAGCAGCCAAAGAGCTGAAGTTTTCTTT	CASSQRAEVFF
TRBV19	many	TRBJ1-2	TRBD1	TGTGCCAGTCGCCGGGACAGTAACTATGGCTACACCTTC	CASRRDSNYGYTF
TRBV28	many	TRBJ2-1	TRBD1	TGTGCCAGCAGTCGCCGGGACAGTAATCAGCAGTTCTTC	CASSRRDSNQQFF
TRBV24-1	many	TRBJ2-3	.	TGTGCCACCAGTGATTTGGGGGCAGATACGCAGTATTTT	CATSDLGADTQYF